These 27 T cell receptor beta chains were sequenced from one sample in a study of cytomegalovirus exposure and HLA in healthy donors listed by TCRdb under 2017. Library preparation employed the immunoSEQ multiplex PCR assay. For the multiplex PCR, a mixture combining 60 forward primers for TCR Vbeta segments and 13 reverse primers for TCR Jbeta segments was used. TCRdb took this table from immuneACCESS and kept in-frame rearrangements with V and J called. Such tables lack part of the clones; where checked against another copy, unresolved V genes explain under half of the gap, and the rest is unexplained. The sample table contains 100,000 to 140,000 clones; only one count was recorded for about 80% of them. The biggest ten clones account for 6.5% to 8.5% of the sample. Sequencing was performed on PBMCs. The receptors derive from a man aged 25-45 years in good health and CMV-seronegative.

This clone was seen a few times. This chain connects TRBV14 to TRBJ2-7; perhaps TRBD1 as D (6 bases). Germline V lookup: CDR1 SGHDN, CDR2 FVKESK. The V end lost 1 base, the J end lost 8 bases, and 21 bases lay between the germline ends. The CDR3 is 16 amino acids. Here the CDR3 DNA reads TGTGCCAGCAGCCAAGGGAACAGGGCCCAGCCATTCCAGCAGTACTTC. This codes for CASSQGNRAQPFQQYF.

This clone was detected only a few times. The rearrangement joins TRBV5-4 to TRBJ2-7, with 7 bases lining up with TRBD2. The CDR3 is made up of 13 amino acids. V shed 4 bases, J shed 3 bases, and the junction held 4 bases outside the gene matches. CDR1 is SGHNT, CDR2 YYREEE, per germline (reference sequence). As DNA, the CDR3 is TGTGCCAGCAGCCCGTCGGGGGGCTACGAGCAGTACTTC. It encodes CASSPSGGYEQYF.

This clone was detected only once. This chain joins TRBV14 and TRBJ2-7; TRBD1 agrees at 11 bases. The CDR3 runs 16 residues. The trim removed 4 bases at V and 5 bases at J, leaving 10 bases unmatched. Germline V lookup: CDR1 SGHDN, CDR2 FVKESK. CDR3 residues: CASSRTGQGALNEQYF. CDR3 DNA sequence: TGTGCCAGCAGCCGCACAGGACAGGGGGCTCTAAACGAGCAGTACTTC.

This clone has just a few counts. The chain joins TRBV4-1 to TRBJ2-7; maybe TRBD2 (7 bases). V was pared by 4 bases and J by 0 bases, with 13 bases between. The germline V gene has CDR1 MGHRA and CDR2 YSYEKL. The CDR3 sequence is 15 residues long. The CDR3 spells CASSLQGGTSYEQYF. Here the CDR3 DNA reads TGCGCCAGCAGCCTACAGGGAGGGACCTCCTACGAGCAGTACTTC.

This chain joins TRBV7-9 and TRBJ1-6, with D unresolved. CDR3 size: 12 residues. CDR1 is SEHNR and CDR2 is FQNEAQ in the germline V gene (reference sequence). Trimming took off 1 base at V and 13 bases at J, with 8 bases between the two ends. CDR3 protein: CASSLGAAPLHF. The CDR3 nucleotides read TGTGCCAGCAGCTTAGGTGCAGCGCCCCTCCACTTT.

The CDR3 DNA sequence: TGTGCCAGCAGTATTACCGGGACTAGCGGAAACATTCAGTACTTC. As protein: CASSITGTSGNIQYF. V and J are TRBV28 and TRBJ2-4; TRBD2 agrees at 11 bases. V shed 5 bases, J shed 6 bases, and the junction held 6 bases outside the gene matches. CDR1 and CDR2 (germline): MDHEN, SYDVKM. The length of the CDR3 is 15 residues. The variable domain in full, completed from reference TRBV28 and TRBJ2-4, reads DVKVTQSSRYLVKRTGEKVFLECVQDMDHENMFWYRQDPGLGLRLIYFSYDVKMKEKGDIPEGYSVSREKKERFSLILESASTNQTSMYLCASSITGTSGNIQYFGAGTRLSVL.

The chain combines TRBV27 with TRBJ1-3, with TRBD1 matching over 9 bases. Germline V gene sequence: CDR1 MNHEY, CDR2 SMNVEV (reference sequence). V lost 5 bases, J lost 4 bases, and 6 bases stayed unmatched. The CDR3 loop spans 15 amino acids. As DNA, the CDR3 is TGTGCCAGCAGTCCTACCGGGACAGGGGGAAACACCATATATTTT. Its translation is CASSPTGTGGNTIYF.

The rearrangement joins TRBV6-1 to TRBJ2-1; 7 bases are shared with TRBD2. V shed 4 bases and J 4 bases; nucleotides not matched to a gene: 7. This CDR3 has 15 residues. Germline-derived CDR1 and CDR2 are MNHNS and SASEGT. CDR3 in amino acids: CASSGPSGAYNEQFF. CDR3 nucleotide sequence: TGTGCCAGCAGTGGACCTAGCGGAGCTTACAATGAGCAGTTCTTC.

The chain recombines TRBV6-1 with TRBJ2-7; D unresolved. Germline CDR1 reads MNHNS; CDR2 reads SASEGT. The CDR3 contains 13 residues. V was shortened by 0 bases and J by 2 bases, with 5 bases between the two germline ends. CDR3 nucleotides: TGTGCCAGCAGTGAAGCTTGGCCCTACGAGCAGTACTTC. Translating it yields CASSEAWPYEQYF.

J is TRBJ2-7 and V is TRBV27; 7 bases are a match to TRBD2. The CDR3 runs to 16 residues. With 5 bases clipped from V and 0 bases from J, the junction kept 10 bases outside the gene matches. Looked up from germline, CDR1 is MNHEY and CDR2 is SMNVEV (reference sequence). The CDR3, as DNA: TGTGCCAGCAGTCCCACCCCGGGACTAAGCTCCTACGAGCAGTACTTC. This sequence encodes CASSPTPGLSSYEQYF.

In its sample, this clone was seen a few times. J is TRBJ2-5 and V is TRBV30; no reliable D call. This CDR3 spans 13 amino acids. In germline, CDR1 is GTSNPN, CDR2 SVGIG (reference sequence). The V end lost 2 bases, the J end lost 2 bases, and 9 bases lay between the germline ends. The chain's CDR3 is CAWSSGIQETQYF. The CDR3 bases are TGTGCCTGGAGTTCAGGCATTCAAGAGACCCAGTACTTC.

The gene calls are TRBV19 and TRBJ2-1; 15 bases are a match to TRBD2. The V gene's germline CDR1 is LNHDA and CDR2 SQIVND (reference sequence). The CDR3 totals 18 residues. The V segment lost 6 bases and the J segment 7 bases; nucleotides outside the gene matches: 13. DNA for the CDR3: TGTGCCAGTAGCATTCGTTCCGGGACTAGCGGGGGGTGGAATGAGCAGTTCTTC. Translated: CASSIRSGTSGGWNEQFF.

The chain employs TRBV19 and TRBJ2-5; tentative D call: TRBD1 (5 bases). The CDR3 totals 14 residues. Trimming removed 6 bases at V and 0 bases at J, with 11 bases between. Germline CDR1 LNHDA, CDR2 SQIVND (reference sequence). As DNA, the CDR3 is TGTGCCAGTAGCCTAGACAGAAACCAAGAGACCCAGTACTTC. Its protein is CASSLDRNQETQYF.

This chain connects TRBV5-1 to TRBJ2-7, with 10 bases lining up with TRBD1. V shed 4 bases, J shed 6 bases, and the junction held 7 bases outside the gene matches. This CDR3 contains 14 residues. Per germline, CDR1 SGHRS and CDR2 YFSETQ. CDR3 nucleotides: TGCGCCAGCAGCGGAAAGGACAGGGGGAGCGAGCAGTACTTC. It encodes CASSGKDRGSEQYF.

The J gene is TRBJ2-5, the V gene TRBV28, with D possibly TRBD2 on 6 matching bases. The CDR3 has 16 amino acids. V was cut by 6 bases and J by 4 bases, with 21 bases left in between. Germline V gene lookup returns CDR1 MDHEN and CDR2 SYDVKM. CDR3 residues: CASRGATVIGRETQYF. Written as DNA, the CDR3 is TGTGCCAGCAGAGGAGCGACTGTGATCGGGAGAGAGACCCAGTACTTC.

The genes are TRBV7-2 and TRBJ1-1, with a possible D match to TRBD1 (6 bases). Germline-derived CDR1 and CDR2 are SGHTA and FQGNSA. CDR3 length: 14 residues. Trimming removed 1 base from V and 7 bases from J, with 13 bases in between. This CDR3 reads CASSLGMRGSEAFF. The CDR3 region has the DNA TGTGCCAGCAGCTTAGGTATGAGGGGGAGTGAAGCTTTCTTT. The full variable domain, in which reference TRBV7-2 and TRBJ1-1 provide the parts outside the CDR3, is GAGVSQSPSNKVTEKGKDVELRCDPISGHTALYWYRQSLGQGLEFLIYFQGNSAPDKSGLPSDRFSAERTGGSVSTLTIQRTQQEDSAVYLCASSLGMRGSEAFFGQGTRLTVV.

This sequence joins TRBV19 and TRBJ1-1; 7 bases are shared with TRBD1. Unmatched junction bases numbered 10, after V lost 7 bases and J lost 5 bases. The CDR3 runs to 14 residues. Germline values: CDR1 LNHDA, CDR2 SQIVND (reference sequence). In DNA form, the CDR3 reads TGTGCCAGTACTCCGAGGGGGCGGGTGACTGAAGCTTTCTTT. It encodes CASTPRGRVTEAFF.

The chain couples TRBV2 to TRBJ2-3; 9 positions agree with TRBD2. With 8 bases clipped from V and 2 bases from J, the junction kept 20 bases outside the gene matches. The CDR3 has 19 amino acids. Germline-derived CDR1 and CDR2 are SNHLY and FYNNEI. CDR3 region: CASCTPLAGGPRATDTQYF. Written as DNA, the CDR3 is TGTGCCAGCTGTACACCCCTGGCGGGAGGGCCGAGGGCCACAGATACGCAGTATTTT.

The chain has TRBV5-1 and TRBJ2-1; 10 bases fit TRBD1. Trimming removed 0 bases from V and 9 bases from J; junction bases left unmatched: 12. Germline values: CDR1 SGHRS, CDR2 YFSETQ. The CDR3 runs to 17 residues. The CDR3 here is CASSLVLTGGTGGEQFF. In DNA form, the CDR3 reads TGCGCCAGCAGCTTGGTCCTGACAGGGGGCACTGGTGGTGAGCAGTTCTTC.

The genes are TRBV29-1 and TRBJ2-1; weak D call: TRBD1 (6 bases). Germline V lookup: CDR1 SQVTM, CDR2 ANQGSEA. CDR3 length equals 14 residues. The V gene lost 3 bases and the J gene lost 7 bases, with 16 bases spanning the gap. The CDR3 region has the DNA TGCAGCGTTGAGGACAGCCGAAGGGGGAATGAGCAGTTCTTC. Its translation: CSVEDSRRGNEQFF.

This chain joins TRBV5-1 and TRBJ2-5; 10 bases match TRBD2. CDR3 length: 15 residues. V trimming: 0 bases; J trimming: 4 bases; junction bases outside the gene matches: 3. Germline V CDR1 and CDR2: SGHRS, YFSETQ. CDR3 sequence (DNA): TGCGCCAGCAGCTTGGCGAGCGGGGGGGGAGAGACCCAGTACTTC. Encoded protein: CASSLASGGGETQYF.

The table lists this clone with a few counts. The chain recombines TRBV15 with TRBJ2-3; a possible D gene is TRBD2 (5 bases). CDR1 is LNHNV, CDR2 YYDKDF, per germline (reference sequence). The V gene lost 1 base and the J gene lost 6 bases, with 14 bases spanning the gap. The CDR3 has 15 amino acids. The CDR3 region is CATSRVTSFRDTQYF. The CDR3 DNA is TGTGCCACCAGCAGAGTAACTAGTTTTAGGGATACGCAGTATTTT. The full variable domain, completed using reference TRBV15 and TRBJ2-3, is DAMVIQNPRYQVTQFGKPVTLSCSQTLNHNVMYWYQQKSSQAPKLLFHYYDKDFNNEADTPDNFQSRRPNTSFCFLDIRSPGLGDTAMYLCATSRVTSFRDTQYFGPGTRLTVL.

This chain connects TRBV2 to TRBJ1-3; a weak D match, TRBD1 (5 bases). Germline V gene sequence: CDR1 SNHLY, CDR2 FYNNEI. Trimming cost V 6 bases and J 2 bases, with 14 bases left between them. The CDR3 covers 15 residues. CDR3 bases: TGTGCCAGCAGCTTGGATCAGGGTGCTGGAAACACCATATATTTT. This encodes CASSLDQGAGNTIYF. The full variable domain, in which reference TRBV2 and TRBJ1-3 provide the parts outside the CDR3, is EPEVTQTPSHQVTQMGQEVILRCVPISNHLYFYWYRQILGQKVEFLVSFYNNEISEKSEIFDDQFSVERPDGSNFTLKIRSTKLEDSAMYFCASSLDQGAGNTIYFGEGSWLTVV.

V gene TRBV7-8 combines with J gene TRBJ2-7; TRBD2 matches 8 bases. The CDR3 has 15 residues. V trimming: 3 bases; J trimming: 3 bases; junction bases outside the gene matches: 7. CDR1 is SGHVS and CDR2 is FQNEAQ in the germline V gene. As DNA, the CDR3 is TGTGCCAGCAGCTTCGAACCGGGACTAGACTACGAGCAGTACTTC. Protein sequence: CASSFEPGLDYEQYF.

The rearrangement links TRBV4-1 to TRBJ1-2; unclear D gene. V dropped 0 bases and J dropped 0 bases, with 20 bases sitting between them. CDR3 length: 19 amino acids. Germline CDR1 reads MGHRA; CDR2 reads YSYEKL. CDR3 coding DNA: TGCGCCAGCAGCCAAGATCTTAAAGGGTCTGGGGAGGCTAACTATGGCTACACCTTC. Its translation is CASSQDLKGSGEANYGYTF.

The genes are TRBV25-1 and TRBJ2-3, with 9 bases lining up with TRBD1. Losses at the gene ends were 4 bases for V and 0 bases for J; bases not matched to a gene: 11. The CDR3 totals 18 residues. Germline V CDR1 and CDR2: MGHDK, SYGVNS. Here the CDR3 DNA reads TGTGCCAGCAGTGCTTTGAGGACAGGGGTCCCTAGCACAGATACGCAGTATTTT. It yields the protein CASSALRTGVPSTDTQYF. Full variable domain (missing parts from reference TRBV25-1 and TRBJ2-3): EADIYQTPRYLVIGTGKKITLECSQTMGHDKMYWYQQDPGMELHLIHYSYGVNSTEKGDLSSESTVSRIRTEHFPLTLESARPSHTSQYLCASSALRTGVPSTDTQYFGPGTRLTVL.

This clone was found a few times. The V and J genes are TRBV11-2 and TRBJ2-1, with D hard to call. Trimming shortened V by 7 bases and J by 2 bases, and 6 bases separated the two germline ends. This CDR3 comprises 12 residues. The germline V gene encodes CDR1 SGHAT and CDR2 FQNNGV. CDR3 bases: TGTGCCAGCACTGTAACCTACAATGAGCAGTTCTTC. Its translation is CASTVTYNEQFF.